The 20 T cell receptor beta chains presented below share a single source sample, sequenced in a study of blood T cell repertoires in COVID-19. Only in-frame clones appear in the TCRdb table, and some are missing; sequencing was by immunoSEQ multiplex PCR. The sample carries 50,000 to 60,000 clones, more than 85% recorded once. Sequencing input: peripheral blood. The receptors derive from a woman over 75 with acute or convalescent COVID-19.

The chain is built from TRBV29-1 and TRBJ1-1, with D unclear. Per germline, CDR1 SQVTM and CDR2 ANQGSEA. The CDR3 is 12 amino acids. V lost 2 bases and J lost 8, with 12 bases in between. CDR3 DNA: TGCAGCGTTGAAAAAGGGAGCTCCGAAGCTTTCTTT. Protein: CSVEKGSSEAFF.

This sequence joins TRBV2 and TRBJ2-7, with 9 nucleotides matching TRBD1. The length of the CDR3 is 14 residues. CDR1 is SNHLY, CDR2 FYNNEI, per germline. V shed 5 bases and J 5 bases; nucleotides not matched to a gene: 7. CDR3 DNA sequence: TGTGCCAGCAGTAGCACAGGGGGCAGGAACGAGCAGTACTTC. Protein: CASSSTGGRNEQYF.

The rearrangement uses TRBV14 and TRBJ1-2; 7 nucleotides agree with TRBD1. CDR3 size: 14 residues. With 5 bases clipped from V and 4 bases from J, the junction kept 7 bases outside the gene matches. CDR1 is SGHDN, CDR2 FVKESK, per germline. The CDR3 coding sequence is TGTGCCAGCAGCTCACCGGGACAGATCTATGGCTACACCTTC. Protein: CASSSPGQIYGYTF.

The chain links TRBV30 to TRBJ1-6; D remains unclear. The CDR3 contains 13 residues. V was pared by 2 bases and J by 6 bases, with 8 bases between. The germline CDR1 and CDR2 sequences are GTSNPN and SVGIG (reference sequence). CDR3 sequence: CAWSRRSNSPLHF. CDR3 coding DNA: TGTGCCTGGAGTCGCAGGTCTAATTCACCCCTCCACTTT.

The genes are TRBV5-4 and TRBJ1-3, with 8 bases aligning to TRBD1. The V segment lost 4 bases and the J segment 4 bases; nucleotides outside the gene matches: 4. Germline-derived CDR1 and CDR2 are SGHNT and YYREEE (reference sequence). The CDR3 loop spans 14 amino acids. CDR3 sequence: CASSIQGGGNTIYF. CDR3 DNA: TGTGCCAGCAGCATACAGGGGGGGGGAAACACCATATATTTT. Full variable domain (missing parts from reference TRBV5-4 and TRBJ1-3): ETGVTQSPTHLIKTRGQQVTLRCSSQSGHNTVSWYQQALGQGPQFIFQYYREEENGRGNFPPRFSGLQFPNYSSELNVNALELDDSALYLCASSIQGGGNTIYFGEGSWLTVV.

This clone has just one count. The chain joins TRBV18 to TRBJ1-4; 11 nucleotides agree with TRBD1. Germline V CDR1 and CDR2: KGHSH, LQKENI. CDR3 length: 16 residues. V dropped 6 bases and J dropped 4; count of bases not matched to a gene: 7. The CDR3 bases are TGTGCCAGCTCGCCGGACAGGGGGCTGGTTAATGAAAAACTGTTTTTT. This translates into CASSPDRGLVNEKLFF. The full variable domain, its missing parts supplied by reference TRBV18 and TRBJ1-4, is NAGVMQNPRHLVRRRGQEARLRCSPMKGHSHVYWYRQLPEEGLKFMVYLQKENIIDESGMPKERFSAEFPKEGPSILRIQQVVRGDSAAYFCASSPDRGLVNEKLFFGSGTQLSVL.

This clone has just one count. The chain has TRBV6-4 and TRBJ2-6; tentative D call: TRBD1 (6 bases). The CDR3 spans 19 residues. The V end lost 3 bases, the J end lost 1 base, and 19 bases lay between the germline ends. Per the germline V gene, CDR1 is MRHNA and CDR2 is SNTAGT. The CDR3 DNA reads TGTGCCAGCAGTGAGTTCTCGGCGGACAGTATTTCTGGGGCCAACGTCCTGACTTTC. It translates to CASSEFSADSISGANVLTF.

The chain is built from TRBV28 and TRBJ2-3; 9 positions agree with TRBD2. V shed 7 bases, J shed 3 bases, and the junction held 5 bases outside the gene matches. The CDR3 runs to 14 residues. CDR1 is MDHEN and CDR2 is SYDVKM in the germline V gene. CDR3 nucleotide sequence: TGTGCCAGCAAGGCGGGAGGGTTAACAGATACGCAGTATTTT. Protein sequence: CASKAGGLTDTQYF. The variable domain in full, completed from reference TRBV28 and TRBJ2-3, reads DVKVTQSSRYLVKRTGEKVFLECVQDMDHENMFWYRQDPGLGLRLIYFSYDVKMKEKGDIPEGYSVSREKKERFSLILESASTNQTSMYLCASKAGGLTDTQYFGPGTRLTVL.

This chain links TRBV6-5 with TRBJ1-2, with D maybe TRBD1 (5 bases). The germline gives CDR1 MNHEY, CDR2 SVGAGI. This CDR3 spans 13 amino acids. Trimming cost V 7 bases and J 1 base, with 10 bases left between them. CDR3 sequence reads: CASKPDSNYGYTF. DNA for the CDR3: TGTGCCAGCAAACCCGACAGTAACTATGGCTACACCTTC.

The chain carries TRBV27 and TRBJ2-2; perhaps TRBD2 as D (6 bases). Trimming removed 5 bases from V and 0 bases from J, with 19 bases in between. Per the germline V gene, CDR1 is MNHEY and CDR2 is SMNVEV (reference sequence). The length of the CDR3 is 18 residues. CDR3 protein: CASSPPGLPGPNTGELFF. DNA for the CDR3: TGTGCCAGCAGTCCCCCGGGACTCCCCGGGCCGAACACCGGGGAGCTGTTTTTT.

CDR3 in DNA: TGTGCCAGCAGGCATCAGGACAGGGATCTAACCACCTTC. Translating gives CASRHQDRDLTTF. The chain employs TRBV6-5 and TRBJ1-2, with TRBD1 matching 8 bases. J was trimmed by 13 bases and V by 6 bases; bases with no gene match: 13. Germline V gene lookup returns CDR1 MNHEY and CDR2 SVGAGI. The CDR3 sequence is 13 residues long.

The chain employs TRBV30 and TRBJ2-1, with 7 bases lining up with TRBD2. The CDR3 is 16 amino acids. Germline V gives CDR1 GTSNPN, CDR2 SVGIG (reference sequence). V shed 6 bases and J 4 bases; nucleotides not matched to a gene: 15. CDR3 in amino acids: CACARTRGGLYNEQFF. The CDR3 DNA reads TGTGCCTGTGCCCGAACCCGGGGAGGGTTATACAATGAGCAGTTCTTC.

This rearrangement joins TRBV19 to TRBJ1-1; D remains ambiguous. Germline CDR1 is LNHDA and CDR2 is SQIVND (reference sequence). V lost 5 bases and J lost 4, with 8 bases in between. This CDR3 comprises 12 residues. CDR3 region: CASSPEGTEAFF. The DNA of the CDR3 is TGTGCCAGTAGTCCCGAGGGCACTGAAGCTTTCTTT.

The chain joins TRBV7-2 to TRBJ1-4; 12 nucleotides align to TRBD1. CDR3 length equals 16 residues. The junction had 5 bases not matched to a gene; V was cut back by 1 base and J by 8 bases. CDR1 is SGHTA and CDR2 is FQGNSA in the germline V gene. CDR3: CASSLGGTGGREKLFF. The DNA for the CDR3 is TGTGCCAGCAGCTTAGGAGGGACAGGGGGCCGGGAAAAACTGTTTTTT.

The chain combines TRBV5-1 with TRBJ2-3; possibly TRBD2 for D (6 bases). Germline lookup yields CDR1 SGHRS and CDR2 YFSETQ. Between the trimmed V and J ends, which lost 4 bases and 9 bases, there was a span of 15 bases. This CDR3 comprises 13 residues. In DNA form, the CDR3 reads TGCGCCAGCAGCCCGGGGGACCCGTCCACGCAGTATTTT. It yields the protein CASSPGDPSTQYF.

This chain uses TRBV24-1 with TRBJ2-3; the D is unclear. Germline loops: CDR1 KGHDR, CDR2 SFDVKD. The germline V and J ends were trimmed by 2 bases and 0 bases, with 8 bases remaining between them. The length of the CDR3 is 15 residues. CDR3 sequence: CATSDSGVSTDTQYF. For the CDR3, the DNA is TGTGCCACCAGTGATTCTGGAGTGAGCACAGATACGCAGTATTTT.

The CDR3, as DNA: TGTGCCAGAGCGGGGACTAGCGGGGTTCCCTACGAGCAGTACTTC. This sequence encodes CARAGTSGVPYEQYF. The V gene is TRBV7-3, the J gene TRBJ2-7, with 13 nucleotides matching TRBD2. V shed 9 bases, J shed 2 bases, and the junction held 7 bases outside the gene matches. Germline CDR1 reads SGHTA; CDR2 reads FQGTGA. The CDR3 is 15 amino acids.

The rearrangement links TRBV30 to TRBJ1-1; TRBD1 matches 7 bases. Germline V gives CDR1 GTSNPN, CDR2 SVGIG (reference sequence). After removal of 5 bases from V and 1 base from J, the junction contained 13 bases not matched to a gene. The CDR3 contains 16 residues. DNA for the CDR3: TGTGCCTGGCGCTACTCCTTACAGGGGAAGAACACTGAAGCTTTCTTT. Its protein product is CAWRYSLQGKNTEAFF.

J is TRBJ2-7 and V is TRBV3-1 (or the pseudogene TRBV3-2), with D possibly being TRBD2 (5 bases). V lost 8 bases and J lost 3, with 17 bases in between. Looked up from germline, CDR1 is LGHDT and CDR2 is YNNKEL (reference sequence). This CDR3 region has 14 residues. The CDR3 coding sequence is TGTGCCAGCGGACGCGGACTCGATCGCTACGAGCAGTACTTC. Translated: CASGRGLDRYEQYF.

The chain carries TRBV19 and TRBJ2-2; a weak D match, TRBD1 (6 bases). The CDR3 is 16 amino acids. Trimming took 3 bases from V and 0 from J, leaving 11 bases between them. Germline lookup yields CDR1 LNHDA and CDR2 SQIVND (reference sequence). CDR3 amino acids: CASSITGYPNTGELFF. CDR3 DNA sequence: TGTGCCAGTAGTATTACAGGGTACCCGAACACCGGGGAGCTGTTTTTT.